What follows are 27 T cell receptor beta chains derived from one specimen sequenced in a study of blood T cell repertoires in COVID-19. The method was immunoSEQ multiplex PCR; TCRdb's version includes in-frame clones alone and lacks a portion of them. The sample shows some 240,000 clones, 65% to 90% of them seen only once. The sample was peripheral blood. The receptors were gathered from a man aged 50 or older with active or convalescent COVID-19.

The CDR3 loop is CASSFPGTLAGGPRNEQFF. The DNA for the CDR3 is TGTGCCAGCAGCTTCCCGGGGACTCTAGCGGGGGGCCCGAGGAATGAGCAGTTCTTC. The genes are TRBV5-4 and TRBJ2-1; 11 nucleotides line up with TRBD2. The CDR3 length is 19 residues. The V segment lost 2 bases and the J segment 7 bases; nucleotides outside the gene matches: 17. Germline assignment: CDR1 SGHNT and CDR2 YYREEE (reference sequence).

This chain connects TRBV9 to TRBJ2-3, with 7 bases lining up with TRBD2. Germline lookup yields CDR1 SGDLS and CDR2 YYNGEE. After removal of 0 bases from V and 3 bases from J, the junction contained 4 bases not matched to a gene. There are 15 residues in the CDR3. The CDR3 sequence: CASSVAPAGTDTQYF. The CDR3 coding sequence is TGTGCCAGCAGCGTAGCCCCAGCGGGGACAGATACGCAGTATTTT.

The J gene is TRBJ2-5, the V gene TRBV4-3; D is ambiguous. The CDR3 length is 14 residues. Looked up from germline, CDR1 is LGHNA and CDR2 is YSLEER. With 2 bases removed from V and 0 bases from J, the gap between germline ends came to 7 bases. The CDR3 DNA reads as TGCGCCAGCAGCCAATCGGGTCACCAAGAGACCCAGTACTTC. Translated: CASSQSGHQETQYF.

CDR3 nucleotide sequence: TGTGCCAGCAGCTTGTGGGGAGCTAACTATGGCTACACCTTC. Translation: CASSLWGANYGYTF. This rearrangement joins TRBV7-2 to TRBJ1-2; D not resolved. Germline CDR1 is SGHTA and CDR2 is FQGNSA. Trimming left V 3 bases short and J 0 bases short, with 8 bases between. The CDR3 is 14 amino acids.

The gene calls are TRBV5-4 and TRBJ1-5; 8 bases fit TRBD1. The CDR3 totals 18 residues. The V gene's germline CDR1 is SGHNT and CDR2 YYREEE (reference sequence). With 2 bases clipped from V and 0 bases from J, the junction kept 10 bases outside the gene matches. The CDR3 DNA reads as TGTGCCAGCAGCTTCTCGGACAGGGTCCCCCTTAGCAATCAGCCCCAGCATTTT. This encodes CASSFSDRVPLSNQPQHF.

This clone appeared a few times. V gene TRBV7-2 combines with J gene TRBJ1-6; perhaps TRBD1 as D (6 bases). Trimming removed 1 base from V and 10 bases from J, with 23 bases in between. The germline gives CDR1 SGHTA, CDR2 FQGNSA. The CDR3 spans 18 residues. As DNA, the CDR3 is TGTGCCAGCAGCTTAGAATACAACAGGGAACTCGTTAACTCACCCCTCCACTTT. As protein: CASSLEYNRELVNSPLHF.

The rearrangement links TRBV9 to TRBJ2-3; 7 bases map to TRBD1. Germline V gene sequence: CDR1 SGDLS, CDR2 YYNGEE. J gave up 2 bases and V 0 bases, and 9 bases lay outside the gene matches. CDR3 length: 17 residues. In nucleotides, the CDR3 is TGTGCCAGCAGCGTAGCTTCTGGGACAGCTTACACAGATACGCAGTATTTT. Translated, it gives CASSVASGTAYTDTQYF.

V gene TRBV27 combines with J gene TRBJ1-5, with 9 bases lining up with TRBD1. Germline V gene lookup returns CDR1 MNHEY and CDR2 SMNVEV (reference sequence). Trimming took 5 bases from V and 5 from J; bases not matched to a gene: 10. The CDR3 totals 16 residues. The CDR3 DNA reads TGTGCCAGCAGTCCTGGGACAGGGTGGACTCATCAGCCCCAGCATTTT. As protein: CASSPGTGWTHQPQHF.

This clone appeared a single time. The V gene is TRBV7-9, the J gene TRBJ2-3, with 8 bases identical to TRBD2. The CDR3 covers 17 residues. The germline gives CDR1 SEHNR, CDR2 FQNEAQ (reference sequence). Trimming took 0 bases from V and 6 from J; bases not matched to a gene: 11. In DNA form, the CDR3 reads TGTGCCAGCAGCTTAGCGCGTACTAGCGGACCGGCGGATACGCAGTATTTT. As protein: CASSLARTSGPADTQYF. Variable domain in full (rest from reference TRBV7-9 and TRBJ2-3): DTGVSQNPRHKITKRGQNVTFRCDPISEHNRLYWYRQTLGQGPEFLTYFQNEAQLEKSRLLSDRFSAERPKGSFSTLEIQRTEQGDSAMYLCASSLARTSGPADTQYFGPGTRLTVL.

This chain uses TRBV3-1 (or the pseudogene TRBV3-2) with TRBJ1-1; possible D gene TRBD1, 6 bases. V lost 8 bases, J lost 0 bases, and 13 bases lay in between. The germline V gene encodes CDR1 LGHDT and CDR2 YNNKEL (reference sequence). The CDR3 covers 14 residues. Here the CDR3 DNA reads TGTGCCAGCGTGGCAGGGGCGATGAACACTGAAGCTTTCTTT. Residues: CASVAGAMNTEAFF.

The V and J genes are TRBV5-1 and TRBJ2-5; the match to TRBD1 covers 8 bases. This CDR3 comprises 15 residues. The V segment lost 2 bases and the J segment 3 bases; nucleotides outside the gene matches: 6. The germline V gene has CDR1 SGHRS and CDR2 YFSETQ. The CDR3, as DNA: TGCGCCAGCAGCTTTGGAGCAGGGGGCGAAGAGACCCAGTACTTC. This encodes CASSFGAGGEETQYF.

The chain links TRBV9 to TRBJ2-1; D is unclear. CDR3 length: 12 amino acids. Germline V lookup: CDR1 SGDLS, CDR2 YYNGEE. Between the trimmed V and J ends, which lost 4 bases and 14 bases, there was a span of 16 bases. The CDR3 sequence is CASSNTPGKKFF. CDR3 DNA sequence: TGTGCCAGCAGCAACACCCCGGGTAAGAAGTTCTTC.

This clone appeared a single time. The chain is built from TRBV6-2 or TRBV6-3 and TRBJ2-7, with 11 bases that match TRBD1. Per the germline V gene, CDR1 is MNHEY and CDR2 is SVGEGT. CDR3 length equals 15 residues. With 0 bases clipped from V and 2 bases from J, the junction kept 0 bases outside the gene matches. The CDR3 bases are TGTGCCAGCAGTTACTCGGGACAGGGGGCCTACGAGCAGTACGTC. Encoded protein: CASSYSGQGAYEQYV.

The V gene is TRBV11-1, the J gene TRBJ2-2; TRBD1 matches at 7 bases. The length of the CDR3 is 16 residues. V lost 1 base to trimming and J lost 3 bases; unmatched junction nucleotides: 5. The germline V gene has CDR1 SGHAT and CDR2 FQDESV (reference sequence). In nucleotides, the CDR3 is TGTGCCAGCAGCTTAGGACAGGGTCGGTACACCGGGGAGCTGTTTTTT. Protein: CASSLGQGRYTGELFF.

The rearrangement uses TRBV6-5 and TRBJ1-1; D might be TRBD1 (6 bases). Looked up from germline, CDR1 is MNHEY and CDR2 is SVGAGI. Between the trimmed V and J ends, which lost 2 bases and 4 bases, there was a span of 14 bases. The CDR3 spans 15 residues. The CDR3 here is CASSYIGGAITEAFF. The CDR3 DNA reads TGTGCCAGCAGTTACATCGGGGGGGCGATCACTGAAGCTTTCTTT.

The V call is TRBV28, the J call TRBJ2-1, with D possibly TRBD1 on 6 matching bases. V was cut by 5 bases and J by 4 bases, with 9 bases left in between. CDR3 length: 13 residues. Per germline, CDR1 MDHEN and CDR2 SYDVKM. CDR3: CASSLQGYNEQFF. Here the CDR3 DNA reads TGTGCCAGCAGTCTACAGGGATACAATGAGCAGTTCTTC.

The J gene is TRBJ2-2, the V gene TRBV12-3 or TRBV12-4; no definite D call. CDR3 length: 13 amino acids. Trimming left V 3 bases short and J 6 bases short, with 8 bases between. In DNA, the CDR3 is TGTGCCAGCAGTTTTCGAGTCGCCGGGGAGCTGTTTTTT. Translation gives CASSFRVAGELFF.

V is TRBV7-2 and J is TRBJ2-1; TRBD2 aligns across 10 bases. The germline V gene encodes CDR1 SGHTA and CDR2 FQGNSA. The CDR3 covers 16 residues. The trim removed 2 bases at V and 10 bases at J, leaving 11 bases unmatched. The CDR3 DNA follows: TGTGCCAGCAGCTTACATCATCGTCTAGCGGGAGTCGAGCAGTTCTTC. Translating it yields CASSLHHRLAGVEQFF.

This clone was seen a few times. The CDR3 protein is CATSRDLRGFHSNQPQHF. CDR3 coding DNA: TGTGCCACCAGCAGAGATCTTAGAGGGTTCCATAGCAATCAGCCCCAGCATTTT. The rearrangement joins TRBV15 to TRBJ1-5; D uncertain. Germline lookup yields CDR1 LNHNV and CDR2 YYDKDF (reference sequence). The CDR3 sequence is 18 residues long. Trimming removed 0 bases from V and 0 bases from J, with 15 bases in between.

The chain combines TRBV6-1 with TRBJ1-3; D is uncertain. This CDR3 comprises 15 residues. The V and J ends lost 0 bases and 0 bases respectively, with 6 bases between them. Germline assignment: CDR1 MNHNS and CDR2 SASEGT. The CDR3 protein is CASSEAEASGNTIYF. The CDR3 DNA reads TGTGCCAGCAGTGAAGCGGAGGCCTCTGGAAACACCATATATTTT.

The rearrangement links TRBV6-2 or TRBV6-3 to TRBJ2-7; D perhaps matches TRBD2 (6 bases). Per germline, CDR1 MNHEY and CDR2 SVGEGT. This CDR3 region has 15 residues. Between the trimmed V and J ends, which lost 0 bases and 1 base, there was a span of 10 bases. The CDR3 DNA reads TGTGCCAGCAGTTACTCGGGGGGAAAATCCTACGAGCAGTACTTC. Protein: CASSYSGGKSYEQYF.

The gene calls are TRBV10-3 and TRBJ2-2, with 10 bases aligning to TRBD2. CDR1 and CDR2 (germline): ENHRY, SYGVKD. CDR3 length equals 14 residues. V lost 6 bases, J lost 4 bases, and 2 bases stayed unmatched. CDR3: CAIRVAGGTGELFF. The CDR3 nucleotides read TGTGCCATCAGAGTAGCGGGAGGCACCGGGGAGCTGTTTTTT.

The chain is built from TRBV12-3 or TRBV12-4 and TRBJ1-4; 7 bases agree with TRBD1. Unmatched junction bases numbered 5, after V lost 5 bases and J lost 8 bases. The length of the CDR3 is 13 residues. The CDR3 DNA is TGTGCCAGCAGTGACAGGGCATCCGAAAAACTGTTTTTT. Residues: CASSDRASEKLFF.

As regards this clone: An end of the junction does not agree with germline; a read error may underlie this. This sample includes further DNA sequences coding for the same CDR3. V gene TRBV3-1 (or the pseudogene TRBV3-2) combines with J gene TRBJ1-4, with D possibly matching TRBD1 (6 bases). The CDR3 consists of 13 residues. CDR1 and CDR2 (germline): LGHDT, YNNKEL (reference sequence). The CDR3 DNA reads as TGCGCCAGCAGCCCCCAGGGGAATGAAAAACTGTTTTTT. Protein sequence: CASSPQGNEKLFF.

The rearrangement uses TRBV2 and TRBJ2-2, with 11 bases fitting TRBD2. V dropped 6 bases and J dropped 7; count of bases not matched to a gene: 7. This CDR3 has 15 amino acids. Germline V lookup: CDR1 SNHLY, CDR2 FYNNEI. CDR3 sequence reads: CASRGSSGRVGELFF. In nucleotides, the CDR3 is TGTGCCAGCAGAGGTAGTAGCGGGAGGGTCGGGGAGCTGTTTTTT.

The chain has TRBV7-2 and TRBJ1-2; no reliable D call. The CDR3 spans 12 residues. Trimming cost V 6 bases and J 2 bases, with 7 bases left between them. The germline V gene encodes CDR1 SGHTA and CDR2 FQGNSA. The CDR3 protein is CASRAGNYGYTF. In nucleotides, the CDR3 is TGTGCCAGCAGAGCCGGGAACTATGGCTACACCTTC.

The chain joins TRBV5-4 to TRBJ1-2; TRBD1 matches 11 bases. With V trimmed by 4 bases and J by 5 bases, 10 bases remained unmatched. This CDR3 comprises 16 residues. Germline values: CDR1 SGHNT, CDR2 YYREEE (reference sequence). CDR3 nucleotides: TGTGCCAGCAGCCGAGGACAGGGGGCGTTGTCTTATGGCTACACCTTC. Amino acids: CASSRGQGALSYGYTF.